One sample yielded the 7 T cell receptor beta chains listed below, sequenced in a study of tissue T cells after allogeneic stem cell transplantation. This table comes from immunoSEQ multiplex PCR, and its TCRdb copy is limited to in-frame clones, with some not included. The profile shows some 1,700 clones, about 70% of them singletons. Sequences were derived from tissue from the stomach, sampled at autopsy. These receptors were taken from a female donor at least 60 years old with lung cancer.

The rearrangement uses TRBV5-1 and TRBJ2-2, with 9 bases aligning to TRBD1. Germline loops: CDR1 SGHRS, CDR2 YFSETQ. V dropped 5 bases and J dropped 4; count of bases not matched to a gene: 9. The length of the CDR3 is 16 residues. This CDR3 is CASRLGYRGPTGELFF. The CDR3 nucleotides are TGCGCCAGCAGATTAGGTTACAGGGGGCCCACCGGGGAGCTGTTTTTT.

The genes are TRBV6-4 and TRBJ2-1; D may correspond to TRBD1 or TRBD2 (7 bases each). The CDR3 is 14 amino acids. Trimming stripped 5 bases from V and 8 bases from J, with 16 bases between. CDR1 MRHNA and CDR2 SNTAGT come from the germline V gene. CDR3 DNA: TGTGCCAGCAGTCGGACTAGAGGGGGCGATGAGCAGTTCTTC. It specifies CASSRTRGGDEQFF.

This clone qualifies as hyperexpanded. The chain combines TRBV7-9 with TRBJ2-7; TRBD2 matches at 13 bases. Per the germline V gene, CDR1 is SEHNR and CDR2 is FQNEAQ (reference sequence). There are 14 residues in the CDR3. V shed 5 bases, J shed 4 bases, and the junction held 2 bases outside the gene matches. The CDR3 is CASSEGLAGYEQYF. Here the CDR3 DNA reads TGTGCCAGCAGCGAGGGACTAGCGGGATACGAGCAGTACTTC.

V usage is TRBV5-1 and J usage is TRBJ2-5; 10 nucleotides align to TRBD2. The germline V gene has CDR1 SGHRS and CDR2 YFSETQ. Germline trimming cut 7 bases from V and 3 bases from J; bases unmatched to any gene: 18. The CDR3 is 18 residues long. Written as DNA, the CDR3 is TGCGCCAGCCAGCTAGGGCTAGCGGGAGTCGGAGGGGAAGAGACCCAGTACTTC. Its protein is CASQLGLAGVGGEETQYF.

The rearrangement uses TRBV11-2 and TRBJ2-7, with unresolved D. V lost 5 bases, J lost 2 bases, and 16 bases lay in between. The germline V gene encodes CDR1 SGHAT and CDR2 FQNNGV. The CDR3 totals 15 residues. The chain's CDR3 is CASSPGRNGAYEQYF. CDR3 nucleotide sequence: TGTGCCAGCAGCCCCGGAAGAAATGGGGCCTACGAGCAGTACTTC.

The chain employs TRBV4-1 and TRBJ2-3; possibly TRBD1 for D (7 bases). Germline V gene sequence: CDR1 MGHRA, CDR2 YSYEKL. The CDR3 length is 16 residues. The V end lost 3 bases, the J end lost 1 base, and 14 bases lay between the germline ends. The CDR3 loop reads CASSQTRGRGTDTQYF. The CDR3 bases are TGCGCCAGCAGCCAGACTAGGGGGCGAGGCACAGATACGCAGTATTTT.

The chain employs TRBV5-1 and TRBJ2-4, with TRBD2 matching over 15 bases. Unmatched junction bases numbered 19, after V lost 3 bases and J lost 0 bases. Germline lookup yields CDR1 SGHRS and CDR2 YFSETQ. The CDR3 is 23 residues long. The CDR3 DNA follows: TGCGCCAGCAGCTCTAACCCGGGACTAGCGGGGGGTATCGTCACCTCAGCCAAAAACATTCAGTACTTC. Amino acid sequence: CASSSNPGLAGGIVTSAKNIQYF.